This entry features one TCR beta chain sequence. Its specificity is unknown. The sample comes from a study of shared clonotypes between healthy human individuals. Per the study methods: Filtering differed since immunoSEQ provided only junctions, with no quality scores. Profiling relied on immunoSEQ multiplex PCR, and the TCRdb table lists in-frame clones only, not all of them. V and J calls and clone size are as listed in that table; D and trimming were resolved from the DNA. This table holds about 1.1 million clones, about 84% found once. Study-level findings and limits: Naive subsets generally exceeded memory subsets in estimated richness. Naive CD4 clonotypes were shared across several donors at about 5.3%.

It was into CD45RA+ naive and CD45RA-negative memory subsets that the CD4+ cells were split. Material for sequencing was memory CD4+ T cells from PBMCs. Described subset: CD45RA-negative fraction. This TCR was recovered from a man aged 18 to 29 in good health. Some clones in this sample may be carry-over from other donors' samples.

CDR3 in DNA: TGTGCCAGTAGTATCCAGCCCCAGCATTTT. Translation: CASSIQPQHF. The chain couples TRBV19 to TRBJ1-5; D ambiguous. There are 10 residues in the CDR3. With 3 bases removed from V and 7 bases from J, the gap between germline ends came to 1 base. Germline CDR1 reads LNHDA; CDR2 reads SQIVND (reference sequence).